The present T cell receptor (beta chain) was sequenced within a study of shared clonotypes between healthy human individuals. The CDR3 is 11 residues long. Germline-derived CDR1 and CDR2 are MNHNS and SASEGT. In the authors' methods: Filtering differed because ImmunoSEQ produced junction-only sequences that carried no quality scores. TCRdb's copy holds only in-frame clones and misses some; the assay was immunoSEQ multiplex PCR. That table furnishes V, J and clone size, whereas the DNA furnished D and trimming. Among some 1.5 million clones listed, around 98% were seen once. Donation came from healthy HIV-negative adults that had no recent acute infections or vaccinations. To note about this clone: Its matching antigen is unknown.

General study points: Rarefaction gave evidence that sorted-subset sequencing remained incomplete despite large depth.

This clonotype was obtained from a man aged 25 to 45 in good health. Sequencing was done on a sample of naive CD4+ T cells sorted from blood. The subset was: CD45RA+ positively selected. The chain links TRBV6-1 to TRBJ2-1, with D perhaps TRBD1 or TRBD2 (5 bases each). CDR3 nucleotides: TGTGCTAGTGGGACGTACAATGAGCAGTTCTTC. Encoded protein: CASGTYNEQFF.